The present entry profiles one T cell receptor (beta chain) with its context. The data are from a study of OX40 agonist ivuxolimab in advanced cancers. Study-wide context: Patients in dose escalation had liver, melanoma, kidney or head and neck cancers.

Assay: immunoSEQ multiplex PCR; the TCRdb copy retains only in-frame clones and omits some. Here the sample spans 20,000 to 25,000 clones, approximately 70% being singletons. V gave up 3 bases and J gave up 0 bases; unmatched junction bases: 7. Germline loops: CDR1 SGHNT, CDR2 YENEEA. This CDR3 has 17 amino acids. The TCR comes from an adult with an advanced solid tumor such as melanoma, head and neck, liver or kidney cancer. The gene calls are TRBV11-3 and TRBJ2-1, with 8 bases identical to TRBD2. The sample here was CD4+ or CD8+ T cells sorted from blood, taken in a trial of the OX40 agonist ivuxolimab. This CDR3 is CASSFGLAVSSYNEQFF. CDR3 in DNA: TGTGCCAGCAGCTTCGGACTAGCCGTGAGCTCCTACAATGAGCAGTTCTTC. The full variable domain, with the rest looked up from reference TRBV11-3 and TRBJ2-1, is EAGVVQSPRYKIIEKKQPVAFWCNPISGHNTLYWYLQNLGQGPELLIRYENEEAVDDSQLPKDRFSAERLKGVDSTLKIQPAELGDSAVYLCASSFGLAVSSYNEQFFGPGTRLTVL.